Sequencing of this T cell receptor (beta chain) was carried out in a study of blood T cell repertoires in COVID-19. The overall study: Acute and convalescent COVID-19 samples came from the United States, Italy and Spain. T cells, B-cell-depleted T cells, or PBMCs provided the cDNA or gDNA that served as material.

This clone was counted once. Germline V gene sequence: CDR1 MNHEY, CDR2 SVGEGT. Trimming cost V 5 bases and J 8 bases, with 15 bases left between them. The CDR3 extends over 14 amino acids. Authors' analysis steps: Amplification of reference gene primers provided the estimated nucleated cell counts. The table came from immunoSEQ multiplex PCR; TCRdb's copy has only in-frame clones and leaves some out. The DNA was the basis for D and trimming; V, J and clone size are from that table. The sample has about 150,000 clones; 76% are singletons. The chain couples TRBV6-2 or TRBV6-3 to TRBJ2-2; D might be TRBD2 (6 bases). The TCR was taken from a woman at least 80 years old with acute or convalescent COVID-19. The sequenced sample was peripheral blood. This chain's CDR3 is CASSVTSSVGELFF. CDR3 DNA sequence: TGTGCCAGCAGTGTAACTAGCTCCGTAGGGGAGCTGTTTTTT.